This TCR beta chain was observed in a study of OX40 agonist ivuxolimab in advanced cancers. Study in general: The study gave patients intravenous ivuxolimab at 0.01 to 10 mg/kg every 2 weeks.

This clone was seen just once. Looked up from germline, CDR1 is LGHNA and CDR2 is YNFKEQ. CDR3 length: 16 amino acids. V shed 0 bases and J shed 4 bases, with 15 bases lying between them. Using immunoSEQ multiplex PCR, the repertoire was profiled, and TCRdb retains in-frame clones only, with some absent. The table includes about 38,000 clones, about 89% detected once. The receptor's source is an adult with an advanced solid tumor such as melanoma, head and neck, liver or kidney cancer. V and J are TRBV4-2 and TRBJ1-2; TRBD1 is a possible D gene (6 bases). The sample in question was CD4+ or CD8+ T cells sorted from blood, obtained in a trial of the OX40 agonist ivuxolimab. The CDR3 bases are TGTGCCAGCAGCCAAGAACAGGGTTTCGACGCCTATGGCTACACCTTC. Translating it yields CASSQEQGFDAYGYTF.